The 18 T cell receptor beta chains presented below share a single source sample, sequenced in a study of T cell responses to AZD1222 COVID-19 vaccine. This table comes from immunoSEQ multiplex PCR, and its TCRdb copy is limited to in-frame clones, with some not included. The table has 110,000 to 150,000 clones, approximately 91% seen once. Sample: peripheral blood, taken on day 0 of AZD1222 vaccination. The receptors originated from an adult in good health.

The rearrangement links TRBV5-1 to TRBJ2-7, with 8 bases matching TRBD2. Germline values: CDR1 SGHRS, CDR2 YFSETQ. The CDR3 totals 14 residues. Trimming cost V 6 bases and J 0 bases; bases outside gene matches: 5. The CDR3 DNA reads TGCGCCAGCAATCTAGCGGGCCCCTCCTACGAGCAGTACTTC. This gives the protein CASNLAGPSYEQYF. The whole variable domain, remainder taken from reference TRBV5-1 and TRBJ2-7, is KAGVTQTPRYLIKTRGQQVTLSCSPISGHRSVSWYQQTPGQGLQFLFEYFSETQRNKGNFPGRFSGRQFSNSRSEMNVSTLELGDSALYLCASNLAGPSYEQYFGPGTRLTVT.

The chain has TRBV25-1 and TRBJ1-6; D ambiguous. V was pared by 3 bases and J by 8 bases, with 11 bases between. The germline gives CDR1 MGHDK, CDR2 SYGVNS. This CDR3 contains 14 residues. Here the CDR3 reads CASSDAQRDSPLHF. DNA of the CDR3: TGTGCCAGCAGTGACGCACAGCGAGATTCACCCCTCCACTTT.

This clone was counted once. The genes are TRBV4-2 and TRBJ1-5; 7 bases match TRBD1. Germline V gene lookup returns CDR1 LGHNA and CDR2 YNFKEQ. The CDR3 is 15 amino acids. V dropped 4 bases and J dropped 7; count of bases not matched to a gene: 10. CDR3 nucleotide sequence: TGTGCCAGCAGCCCCGGGACAGCGGAAGGCCAGCCCCAGCATTTT. Protein sequence: CASSPGTAEGQPQHF.

This chain joins TRBV12-5 and TRBJ2-5; 12 bases are shared with TRBD2. CDR1 is LGHNT and CDR2 is FRNRAP in the germline V gene. Germline trimming cut 5 bases from V and 7 bases from J; bases unmatched to any gene: 8. The CDR3 totals 15 residues. This CDR3 reads CASGQTSGGPGTQYF. The CDR3 DNA sequence: TGTGCTAGTGGTCAAACTAGCGGGGGGCCTGGGACCCAGTACTTC. The full variable domain, in which reference TRBV12-5 and TRBJ2-5 provide the parts outside the CDR3, is DARVTQTPRHKVTEMGQEVTMRCQPILGHNTVFWYRQTMMQGLELLAYFRNRAPLDDSGMPKDRFSAEMPDATLATLKIQPSEPRDSAVYFCASGQTSGGPGTQYFGPGTRLLVL.

CDR3 sequence (DNA): TGCGCCAGCAGCCAATATCCAGCGGGGGTTACCTACAATGAGCAGTTCTTC. It is translated as CASSQYPAGVTYNEQFF. The genes are TRBV4-1 and TRBJ2-1; the match to TRBD2 covers 8 bases. CDR3 size: 17 residues. The V and J ends lost 2 bases and 2 bases, in that order; junction bases with no gene match: 8. CDR1 is MGHRA and CDR2 is YSYEKL in the germline V gene.

The CDR3 nucleotides are TGCGCCAGCAGCCAAGGATTGAGCTACGAGCAGTACTTC. Residues: CASSQGLSYEQYF. V gene TRBV4-1 combines with J gene TRBJ2-7, with D hard to call. The CDR3 runs 13 residues. The ends were cut back, 1 base at V and 3 bases at J, with 7 bases in the middle. Germline V gene sequence: CDR1 MGHRA, CDR2 YSYEKL.

The chain links TRBV7-2 to TRBJ2-7; 13 positions agree with TRBD2. The CDR3 is 17 residues long. From germline, CDR1 is SGHTA and CDR2 FQGNSA. Trimming removed 3 bases from V and 4 bases from J; junction bases left unmatched: 9. DNA of the CDR3: TGTGCCAGCAGCTTTACTAGCGGGGGGGCTTCAACTTACGAGCAGTACTTC. Translation: CASSFTSGGASTYEQYF.

The gene calls are TRBV28 and TRBJ2-7; D is uncertain. The CDR3 loop spans 15 amino acids. V gave up 5 bases and J gave up 7 bases, with 21 bases separating them. Germline CDR1 MDHEN, CDR2 SYDVKM. CDR3 sequence (DNA): TGTGCCAGCAGTCCTTCTTCGGCAGGAGACCCAGAGCAGTACTTC. This codes for CASSPSSAGDPEQYF.

This clone showed up just once. The CDR3 sequence: CASQETHGLSQPQHF. As DNA, the CDR3 is TGTGCCAGTCAGGAGACCCACGGTCTCAGTCAGCCCCAGCATTTT. The chain couples TRBV28 to TRBJ1-5; D is unresolved. Trimming left V 9 bases short and J 6 bases short, with 21 bases between. The CDR3 runs to 15 residues. Germline V gene data show CDR1 as MDHEN and CDR2 as SYDVKM. The whole variable domain, filled in from reference TRBV28 and TRBJ1-5, reads DVKVTQSSRYLVKRTGEKVFLECVQDMDHENMFWYRQDPGLGLRLIYFSYDVKMKEKGDIPEGYSVSREKKERFSLILESASTNQTSMYLCASQETHGLSQPQHFGDGTRLSIL.

The CDR3 reads CASSLAVASGRADLETQYF. CDR3 sequence (DNA): TGCGCCAGCAGCTTGGCTGTGGCTAGCGGGAGGGCCGACTTAGAGACCCAGTACTTC. The chain recombines TRBV5-1 with TRBJ2-5, with 12 bases fitting TRBD2. The CDR3 is made up of 19 amino acids. Germline CDR1 and CDR2: SGHRS and YFSETQ. With V trimmed by 0 bases and J by 4 bases, 13 bases remained unmatched.

This sequence joins TRBV4-1 and TRBJ1-1; no clear D. The CDR3 has 16 amino acids. In germline, CDR1 is MGHRA, CDR2 YSYEKL. V was pared by 0 bases and J by 3 bases, with 14 bases between. In nucleotides, the CDR3 is TGCGCCAGCAGCCAAGAAGGGCAGATCTTTCACACTGAAGCTTTCTTT. This sequence encodes CASSQEGQIFHTEAFF.

For this clone: Other nucleotide sequences from this sample produce the same CDR3. The V and J genes are TRBV7-9 and TRBJ2-5; 8 nucleotides line up with TRBD2. CDR1 is SEHNR and CDR2 is FQNEAQ in the germline V gene (reference sequence). The CDR3 is 16 residues long. The V segment lost 5 bases and the J segment 5 bases; nucleotides outside the gene matches: 13. The CDR3, as DNA: TGTGCCAGCAGCGGGGGGCGCCGGGAGGGCCGGGAGACCCAGTACTTC. Translation gives CASSGGRREGRETQYF.

The chain is built from TRBV28 and TRBJ1-4; maybe TRBD1 (5 bases). Trimming pared 5 bases from V and 2 bases from J, leaving 6 bases between. Germline CDR1 is MDHEN and CDR2 is SYDVKM. This CDR3 has 13 amino acids. The CDR3 bases are TGTGCCAGCAGTGGGACTACTAATGAAAAACTGTTTTTT. Its translation: CASSGTTNEKLFF.

The chain uses TRBV4-1 and TRBJ1-5, with 7 bases lining up with TRBD1. Trimming removed 1 base from V and 5 bases from J; junction bases left unmatched: 8. Germline assignment: CDR1 MGHRA and CDR2 YSYEKL. The CDR3 consists of 16 residues. The CDR3 region has the DNA TGCGCCAGCAGCCAAGCCCCGGGACAGTCATATCAGCCCCAGCATTTT. It specifies CASSQAPGQSYQPQHF.

J is TRBJ1-5 and V is TRBV19; no clear D. The germline gives CDR1 LNHDA, CDR2 SQIVND (reference sequence). This CDR3 comprises 14 residues. V lost 5 bases and J lost 5, with 13 bases in between. The CDR3 nucleotides are TGTGCCAGTAGTCTAGGAACAGCCGATCAGCCCCAGCATTTT. This sequence encodes CASSLGTADQPQHF.

The chain carries TRBV19 and TRBJ2-7; D is ambiguous. The CDR3 has 14 amino acids. Trimming left V 3 bases short and J 1 base short, with 10 bases between. Germline CDR1 is LNHDA and CDR2 is SQIVND (reference sequence). CDR3 protein: CASSITKTSYEQYF. The CDR3 DNA reads TGTGCCAGTAGTATCACCAAGACTTCCTACGAGCAGTACTTC.

The chain joins TRBV29-1 to TRBJ1-1, with unresolved D. This CDR3 region has 13 residues. Germline V gene sequence: CDR1 SQVTM, CDR2 ANQGSEA. V was pared by 4 bases and J by 2 bases, with 11 bases between. CDR3 residues: CSVVIQINTEAFF. For the CDR3, the DNA is TGCAGCGTTGTAATACAGATAAACACTGAAGCTTTCTTT.

This chain links TRBV19 with TRBJ1-1; 7 bases are shared with TRBD1. The germline gives CDR1 LNHDA, CDR2 SQIVND (reference sequence). The CDR3 is made up of 15 amino acids. V lost 4 bases to trimming and J lost 4 bases; unmatched junction nucleotides: 9. CDR3 DNA sequence: TGTGCCAGTAGTACCCCGACAGGGAAGGTCACTGAAGCTTTCTTT. Translated: CASSTPTGKVTEAFF.